Listed here are 18 T cell receptor beta chains from one sample, sequenced in a study of cytomegalovirus exposure and HLA in healthy donors. PCR involved 60 Vbeta and 13 Jbeta primers. The repertoire was sequenced with immunoSEQ multiplex PCR; TCRdb's copy has only in-frame clones and lacks some. The sample carries 150,000 to 200,000 clones, over 60% recorded once. The sequenced sample was PBMCs. The receptors originated from a woman in her thirties or forties in good health and CMV-seronegative.

The V and J genes are TRBV7-2 and TRBJ2-4; a weak D match, TRBD2 (6 bases). CDR3 length equals 15 residues. The germline V and J ends were trimmed by 4 bases and 7 bases, with 17 bases remaining between them. Germline V gene sequence: CDR1 SGHTA, CDR2 FQGNSA. The CDR3, as DNA: TGTGCCAGCAGCTCGGAATCACCCCGGGGGAACATTCAGTACTTC. This gives the protein CASSSESPRGNIQYF.

This clone occurred a few times. V is TRBV18 and J is TRBJ1-2, with unresolved D. Trimming shortened V by 3 bases and J by 1 base, and 6 bases separated the two germline ends. The CDR3 loop spans 13 amino acids. Germline V gene lookup returns CDR1 KGHSH and CDR2 LQKENI. The CDR3 nucleotides read TGTGCCAGCTCACCTGACTTTAACTATGGCTACACCTTC. This translates into CASSPDFNYGYTF.

The V gene is TRBV19, the J gene TRBJ1-4, with TRBD1 matching over 7 bases. V lost 5 bases and J lost 8; bases outside the gene matches: 8. Germline V lookup: CDR1 LNHDA, CDR2 SQIVND (reference sequence). The CDR3 contains 14 residues. For the CDR3, the DNA is TGTGCCAGTAGTCCACGACAGGGACGGGAAAAACTGTTTTTT. It yields the protein CASSPRQGREKLFF. Full variable domain (outside the CDR3, taken from reference TRBV19 and TRBJ1-4): DGGITQSPKYLFRKEGQNVTLSCEQNLNHDAMYWYRQDPGQGLRLIYYSQIVNDFQKGDIAEGYSVSREKKESFPLTVTSAQKNPTAFYLCASSPRQGREKLFFGSGTQLSVL.

J is TRBJ1-5 and V is TRBV7-2, with D perhaps TRBD1 (5 bases). Germline values: CDR1 SGHTA, CDR2 FQGNSA. V was trimmed by 1 base and J by 4 bases, leaving 14 bases between them. The CDR3 runs 16 residues. DNA for the CDR3: TGTGCCAGCAGCTTAGAATCTGGTGGGGGGAATCAGCCCCAGCATTTT. It specifies CASSLESGGGNQPQHF.

This clone came up a few times. V gene TRBV5-1 combines with J gene TRBJ1-4; D might be TRBD1 (5 bases). CDR1 and CDR2 from the germline V gene are SGHRS and YFSETQ. The CDR3 loop spans 15 amino acids. V was pared by 2 bases and J by 0 bases, with 8 bases between. This CDR3 is CASSLGDSTNEKLFF. CDR3 nucleotides: TGCGCCAGCAGCTTAGGGGACTCAACTAATGAAAAACTGTTTTTT.

With respect to this clone: At one end the junction does not follow the germline gene, possibly because of a read error. This CDR3 is CVSSARTSGRAGNEQFF. CDR3 DNA: TGTGTCAGCAGCGCGCGGACTAGCGGGAGGGCCGGCAATGAGCAGTTCTTC. The chain has TRBV5-4 and TRBJ2-1; 15 nucleotides match TRBD2. From germline, CDR1 is SGHNT and CDR2 YYREEE (reference sequence). There are 17 residues in the CDR3.

The sample holds one count of this clone. V gene TRBV6-5 combines with J gene TRBJ2-1; D might be TRBD2 (6 bases). The CDR3 totals 16 residues. Germline CDR1 reads MNHEY; CDR2 reads SVGAGI. V was clipped by 4 bases and J by 5 bases, with 18 bases between them. CDR3 protein: CASSSGGSGRNNEQFF. As DNA, the CDR3 is TGTGCCAGCAGTTCCGGGGGTAGCGGAAGGAACAATGAGCAGTTCTTC.

V gene TRBV30 combines with J gene TRBJ2-7; D may be TRBD1 (6 bases). V lost 4 bases, J lost 0 bases, and 16 bases lay in between. Germline V gives CDR1 GTSNPN, CDR2 SVGIG (reference sequence). The CDR3 covers 15 residues. CDR3 coding DNA: TGTGCCTGGACTAGACAGGCCATGAGCTCCTACGAGCAGTACTTC. This sequence encodes CAWTRQAMSSYEQYF.

The V and J genes are TRBV11-2 and TRBJ1-1; possible D gene TRBD1, 5 bases. V was pared by 2 bases and J by 2 bases, with 15 bases between. The CDR3 consists of 16 residues. Germline V CDR1 and CDR2: SGHAT, FQNNGV. DNA of the CDR3: TGTGCCAGCAGCTTATATGGCGGGGCAATTAACACTGAAGCTTTCTTT. Residues: CASSLYGGAINTEAFF.

The chain uses TRBV30 and TRBJ1-2, with TRBD1 as a possible D gene (5 bases). V lost 4 bases and J lost 8, with 26 bases in between. CDR3 size: 16 residues. Germline V lookup: CDR1 GTSNPN, CDR2 SVGIG (reference sequence). In DNA form, the CDR3 reads TGTGCCTGGAACCCTCAAGAGGGGCGCGGGGTTAGCGGCTACACCTTC. It specifies CAWNPQEGRGVSGYTF.

J is TRBJ1-4 and V is TRBV11-2, with a weak D call TRBD1 (6 bases). V was clipped by 1 base and J by 0 bases, with 15 bases between them. Germline CDR1 SGHAT, CDR2 FQNNGV. The CDR3 has 18 amino acids. CDR3 sequence: CASSLGGRGTATNEKLFF. The CDR3, as DNA: TGTGCCAGCAGCTTAGGAGGCAGGGGAACTGCAACTAATGAAAAACTGTTTTTT.

The chain uses TRBV6-1 and TRBJ2-7; D gene unclear. The V end lost 0 bases, the J end lost 4 bases, and 10 bases lay between the germline ends. CDR3 size: 14 residues. Germline CDR1 and CDR2: MNHNS and SASEGT. CDR3 loop: CASSEAQILYEQYF. The CDR3 nucleotides read TGTGCCAGCAGTGAAGCCCAGATATTGTACGAGCAGTACTTC.

The rearrangement uses TRBV19 and TRBJ2-4, with D perhaps TRBD1 (6 bases). V was clipped by 7 bases and J by 9 bases, with 22 bases between them. The CDR3 covers 15 residues. CDR1 and CDR2 (germline): LNHDA, SQIVND (reference sequence). The CDR3 region has the DNA TGTGCCAGTAAGGTGGGCGTAGATAGAGGGGGCATTCAGTACTTC. It encodes CASKVGVDRGGIQYF.

This chain joins TRBV4-1 and TRBJ2-3, with 8 bases lining up with TRBD2. The junction had 10 bases not matched to a gene; V was cut back by 0 bases and J by 5 bases. Germline assignment: CDR1 MGHRA and CDR2 YSYEKL. The CDR3 is made up of 17 amino acids. CDR3 nucleotide sequence: TGCGCCAGCAGCCAAGACCCCAGGGCAGCGGGAGAAGATACGCAGTATTTT. This sequence encodes CASSQDPRAAGEDTQYF.

This rearrangement joins TRBV5-6 to TRBJ2-7; perhaps TRBD1 as D (6 bases). CDR3 length: 13 amino acids. V gave up 4 bases and J gave up 2 bases, with 10 bases separating them. Germline values: CDR1 SGHDT, CDR2 YYEEEE. This CDR3 is CASSLNRAYEQYV. CDR3 in DNA: TGTGCCAGCAGCCTGAACAGGGCCTACGAGCAGTACGTC.

V is TRBV7-2 and J is TRBJ2-1; D might be TRBD2 (6 bases). Germline values: CDR1 SGHTA, CDR2 FQGNSA. This CDR3 is 15 amino acids long. V lost 2 bases to trimming and J lost 3 bases, with 11 bases between them. CDR3 sequence reads: CASSLPRRDYNEQFF. CDR3 DNA sequence: TGTGCCAGCAGCTTACCAAGGCGGGACTACAATGAGCAGTTCTTC.

V is TRBV7-2 and J is TRBJ2-7; TRBD2 is a possible D gene (5 bases). Germline assignment: CDR1 SGHTA and CDR2 FQGNSA. The CDR3 consists of 12 residues. V was trimmed by 1 base and J by 12 bases, leaving 13 bases between them. The CDR3 sequence is CASSLVEDLLYF. CDR3 coding DNA: TGTGCCAGCAGCTTAGTTGAGGACTTATTGTACTTC.

This clone was counted a few times. The chain recombines TRBV10-3 with TRBJ1-1; the D is unclear. The V and J ends lost 0 bases and 2 bases respectively, with 10 bases between them. The germline V gene has CDR1 ENHRY and CDR2 SYGVKD. The CDR3 is 15 amino acids. The CDR3 sequence is CAISESISLNTEAFF. The CDR3 nucleotides read TGTGCCATCAGTGAGTCGATTTCCCTAAACACTGAAGCTTTCTTT.